This TCR beta chain derives from a study of blood T cell repertoires in COVID-19. Study-level background: The samples span acute and convalescent COVID-19 from the United States, Italy and Spain. Sample material is recorded as cDNA or gDNA derived from T cells, B-cell-depleted T cells, or PBMCs.

After removal of 1 base from V and 3 bases from J, the junction contained 3 bases not matched to a gene. The V gene's germline CDR1 is KGHDR and CDR2 SFDVKD. The CDR3 has 16 amino acids. Per the authors' pipeline: Estimates of nucleated cell counts were drawn from the amplification of reference gene primers. Data came from immunoSEQ multiplex PCR; TCRdb stores just in-frame clones and leaves some out. The DNA was the basis for D and trimming; V, J and clone size are from that table. The table has 180,000 or so clones, approximately 86% seen once. This chain connects TRBV24-1 to TRBJ2-1, with TRBD1 matching 9 bases. This TCR derives from a woman between 25 and 40 years old with active or convalescent COVID-19. The specimen was peripheral blood. The CDR3, as DNA: TGTGCCACCAGTGATTTTACAGGGGGCGGCTACAATGAGCAGTTCTTC. This translates into CATSDFTGGGYNEQFF.